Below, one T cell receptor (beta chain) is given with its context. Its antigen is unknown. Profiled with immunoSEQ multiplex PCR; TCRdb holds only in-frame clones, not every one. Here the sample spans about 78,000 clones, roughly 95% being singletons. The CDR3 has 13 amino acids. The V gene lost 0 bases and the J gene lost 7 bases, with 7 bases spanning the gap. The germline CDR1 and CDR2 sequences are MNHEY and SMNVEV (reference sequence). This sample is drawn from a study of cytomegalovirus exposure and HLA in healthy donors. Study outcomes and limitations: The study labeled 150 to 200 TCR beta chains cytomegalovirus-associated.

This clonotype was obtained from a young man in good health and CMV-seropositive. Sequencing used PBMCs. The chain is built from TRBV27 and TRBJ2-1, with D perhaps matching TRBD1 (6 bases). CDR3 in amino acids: CASSLSGGNEQFF. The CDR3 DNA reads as TGTGCCAGCAGTTTATCAGGGGGTAATGAGCAGTTCTTC.